The clone carrying this T cell receptor (beta chain) occurred once. Its antigen remains unidentified. TCRdb's table, derived via immunoSEQ multiplex PCR, lists solely in-frame clones and lacks some. The sample lists roughly 59,000 clones; 72% were seen once. This specimen comes from a study of radiotherapy plus CTLA-4 blockade in lung cancer. Study at large: For approximately 17% of patients, objective responses occurred, and approximately 30% had disease control.

Study outcomes and limitations: TCR clones from tumors expanded in blood after radiotherapy plus ipilimumab.

The V gene lost 3 bases and the J gene lost 5 bases, with 13 bases spanning the gap. This CDR3 is 14 amino acids long. In germline, CDR1 is SGHVS, CDR2 FNYEAQ. The V gene is TRBV7-6, the J gene TRBJ2-5; D might be TRBD2 (6 bases). The TCR originated in a human donor with non-small cell lung cancer whose response to radiotherapy plus ipilimumab could not be evaluated. The input for sequencing was peripheral blood, taken from a patient treated with radiotherapy plus ipilimumab. CDR3 sequence (DNA): TGTGCCAGCAGCTTGGGGGGAGTTGTGGAGACCCAGTACTTC. Translation gives CASSLGGVVETQYF.